This T cell receptor beta chain was found in a study of cytomegalovirus exposure and HLA in healthy donors. Overall study findings and caveats: Most observed TCR sequences were rare, whereas some public TCRs were detected in many donors. Productive rates of about 87% or about 30% were seen for most TCR beta V segments in an earlier analysis.

A word on this clone: The antigen remains undetermined.

The CDR3 sequence is 16 residues long. Germline V gene lookup returns CDR1 SGHTS and CDR2 YDEGEE. J was trimmed by 1 base and V by 0 bases; bases with no gene match: 3. The PCR made use of 60 Vbeta and 13 Jbeta primers. Per the authors' pipeline: Later, an analysis found about 83 million unique TCR beta chains, and around 10 million of these were shared. Produced via immunoSEQ multiplex PCR; TCRdb's table is partial and in-frame only. V and J calls and clone size are copied from that table; D and trimming were computed from the DNA. The sample records 150,000 to 170,000 clones, about 80% being singletons.

The gene calls are TRBV5-8 and TRBJ1-5; 8 nucleotides match TRBD1. The sequenced sample consisted of PBMCs. This TCR was sampled from a man under 40 in good health and CMV-seropositive. The CDR3 region is CASSLVQGGSNQPQHF. The CDR3 DNA reads as TGTGCCAGCAGCTTGGTACAGGGGGGGAGCAATCAGCCCCAGCATTTT.